This T cell receptor (beta chain) originates from a study of T cells after posttransplantation cyclophosphamide (dated by TCRdb to the mid-2010s). For the study in its entirety: Using TRB sequencing, the study followed how the T cell repertoire reconstituted after myeloablative bone marrow transplantation in which posttransplantation cyclophosphamide served as GVHD prophylaxis. In 3 patients, TRB sequencing was also performed on up to roughly 3 more blood samples taken 2 to 5.2 years after transplant, and in several patients, pretransplant blood was also TRB-sequenced. Because TRA and TRB clonality correlated tightly in about ten samples, the subsequent TCR analyses were limited to TRB only. Blood from all 34 PTCy patients with 1-year posttransplant specimens was subjected to TRB sequencing. Samples from fewer than 40 PTCy-treated patients and 16 related bone marrow donors of those patients were subjected to antigen receptor sequencing. Public TRB sequences were checked against a database of over 3,600 sequences associated with responses to pathogens, tumor antigens, self-antigens and alloantigens. Study-wide conclusions, independent of this receptor: Donor-recipient similarity was low at 1-2 months but increased during the first year, and donor CD8+ memory clones often dominated later blood repertoires. The TRB repertoires of T cells infiltrating skin or the GI tract showed only limited overlap with the TRB repertoires found in blood. Across about 40 patients, TRB clonality was highly associated with recipient CMV seropositivity and CMV reactivation, and PTCy diversity was similar to diversity in CNI/methotrexate controls.

Genomic DNA was used for TRB sequencing, which was performed with the immunoSEQ assay at survey resolution or with the hsTCRB kit. As for the authors' bioinformatics: The immunoSEQ software handled initial read processing, and the LymphoSeq R package was used for repertoire analyses. Clonality was computed as 1 minus normalized Shannon entropy; Gini coefficient was also calculated for each TRB dataset. To infer phenotypes in unsorted samples, TRB sequences from sorted subsets of the recipient or donor were mapped onto the unsorted samples of the same recipient. Sourced from immuneACCESS, this table was stored by TCRdb with only in-frame sequences that have V and J called. A share of the clones is absent; for the studies checked, an unresolved V gene accounts for under half, and the remainder has no known explanation. V and J calls and clone size are those listed in that table; D and trimming were worked out from the DNA. This sample contains 15,000 or so clones, none of which is a singleton. The ten biggest clones cover 25% to 30% of the sample.

The sample's time point label is to be understood as: posttransplant day relative to BM transplant. The sample's treatment or condition label, decoded: high-dose cyclophosphamide on days +3 and +4 as single-agent GVHD prophylaxis. Busulfan and fludarabine conditioning, a related or unrelated marrow graft, and cyclophosphamide on days +3 and +4 were given to PTCy patients. PTCy-treated patients were drawn from a prospective multi-institutional clinical trial. Peripheral blood and bone marrow mononuclear cells were isolated by Ficoll-Hypaque density centrifugation and were cryopreserved. The CDR3 starts with the cysteine, ends with the phenylalanine, and has 15 residues. Only the CDR3 DNA stays, 45 bases, in frame from base 1. The junction carries 17 bases between V and J, which are trimmed by 4 bases and 8 bases respectively. CDR1 and CDR2 are read off the germline V gene as SGHAT and FQNNGV. Of note for this clone: The antigen it binds to is not known. Base-call qualities are not available, and no considerably larger clone is one nucleotide away.

The receptor was isolated from a female patient in her 40s who received an allogeneic stem cell transplant from an unrelated donor, was CMV-positive, and had acute GVHD only. After a transplant, some of the T cells may come from the graft donor. This specimen was PBMCs, taken after allogeneic stem cell transplant with posttransplant cyclophosphamide. The chain is made from TRBV11-2 and TRBJ2-2, and perhaps TRBD1 as D gene, on 7 matching bases. DNA sequence: TGTGCCAGCAGCTCCGTGGAGGGGGCCCTAGGGGAGCTGTTTTTT. This yields the protein CASSSVEGALGELFF. Supplemented by the reference TRBV11-2 and TRBJ2-2 proteins around the CDR3, the complete variable domain is EAGVAQSPRYKIIEKRQSVAFWCNPISGHATLYWYQQILGQGPKLLIQFQNNGVVDDSQLPKDRFSAERLKGVDSTLKIQPAKLEDSAVYLCASSSVEGALGELFFGEGSRLTVL.